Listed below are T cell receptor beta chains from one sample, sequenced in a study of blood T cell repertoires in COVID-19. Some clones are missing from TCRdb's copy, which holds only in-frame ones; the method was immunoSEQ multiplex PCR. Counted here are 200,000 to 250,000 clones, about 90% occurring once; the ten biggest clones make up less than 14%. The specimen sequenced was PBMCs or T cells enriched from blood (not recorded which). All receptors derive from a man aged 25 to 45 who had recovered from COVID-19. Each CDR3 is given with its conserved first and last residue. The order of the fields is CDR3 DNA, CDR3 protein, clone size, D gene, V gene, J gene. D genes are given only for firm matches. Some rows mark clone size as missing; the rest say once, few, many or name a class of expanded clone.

CDR3 DNA: TGTGCCAGTAGTAGGCAGAGGATGAACACTGAAGCTTTCTTT; CDR3 protein: CASSRQRMNTEAFF; clone size: -; D gene: -; V gene: TRBV19; J gene: TRBJ1-1
CDR3 DNA: TGCGCCAGCAGCCGCACGGGGGACTCTGGAAACACCATATATTTT; CDR3 protein: CASSRTGDSGNTIYF; clone size: -; D gene: -; V gene: TRBV4-3; J gene: TRBJ1-3
CDR3 DNA: TGTGCCACCAGCAGAGATTCGCGGACAGGGGGAGAGACCCAGTACTTC; CDR3 protein: CATSRDSRTGGETQYF; clone size: -; D gene: TRBD1; V gene: TRBV15; J gene: TRBJ2-5
CDR3 DNA: TGTGCCAGCAGCAAAGTCGCCGAGAGGGAAAAGGAGAACACCGGGGAGCTGTTTTTT; CDR3 protein: CASSKVAEREKENTGELFF; clone size: -; D gene: -; V gene: TRBV21-1; J gene: TRBJ2-2
CDR3 DNA: TGTGCCAGCAGTGAAACCCCCCGGGGGGTGGAGACCCAGTACTTC; CDR3 protein: CASSETPRGVETQYF; clone size: -; D gene: TRBD2; V gene: TRBV2; J gene: TRBJ2-5
CDR3 DNA: TGTGCCACCGCAGGGGAACCCGCTACAGATACGCAGTATTTT; CDR3 protein: CATAGEPATDTQYF; clone size: -; D gene: -; V gene: TRBV24-1; J gene: TRBJ2-3
CDR3 DNA: TGCAGCGTTGGAGGCGGGAGCACTGAAGCTTTCTTT; CDR3 protein: CSVGGGSTEAFF; clone size: -; D gene: -; V gene: TRBV29-1; J gene: TRBJ1-1
CDR3 DNA: TGTGCCAGCTCCCCGGGACAGGGGGCACACTATGGCTACACCTTC; CDR3 protein: CASSPGQGAHYGYTF; clone size: -; D gene: TRBD1; V gene: TRBV18; J gene: TRBJ1-2
CDR3 DNA: TGTGCCAGTAGTAGAGACAGGGGCAGGAATTCACCCCTCCACTTT; CDR3 protein: CASSRDRGRNSPLHF; clone size: -; D gene: TRBD1; V gene: TRBV19; J gene: TRBJ1-6
CDR3 DNA: TGTGCCACCAGCAGAAAGGATCGGGTTGGGGCCAACGTCCTGACTTTC; CDR3 protein: CATSRKDRVGANVLTF; clone size: -; D gene: -; V gene: TRBV15; J gene: TRBJ2-6
CDR3 DNA: TGCGCCAGCAGCTTGGCCGCAGGGGCCGGCTACACCTTC; CDR3 protein: CASSLAAGAGYTF; clone size: -; D gene: -; V gene: TRBV5-1; J gene: TRBJ1-2
CDR3 DNA: TGTGCCAGCAGCGTAGGTCGGTGGCTAGCGGGGCCATACGTAACAGATACGCAGTATTTT; CDR3 protein: CASSVGRWLAGPYVTDTQYF; clone size: once; D gene: TRBD2; V gene: TRBV9; J gene: TRBJ2-3
CDR3 DNA: TGTGCCAGCAGCTTGGGTCGGGGGTCTGGAAACACCATATATTTT; CDR3 protein: CASSLGRGSGNTIYF; clone size: -; D gene: -; V gene: TRBV7-8; J gene: TRBJ1-3
CDR3 DNA: TGCGCCAGCAGCGTATCTAGCGGGAGCTCCTACAATGAGCAGTTCTTC; CDR3 protein: CASSVSSGSSYNEQFF; clone size: -; D gene: TRBD2; V gene: TRBV5-1; J gene: TRBJ2-1
CDR3 DNA: TGTGCCAGCAAAAGTAGACTAGCGGGGATCGAGCAGTACTTC; CDR3 protein: CASKSRLAGIEQYF; clone size: few; D gene: TRBD2; V gene: TRBV2; J gene: TRBJ2-7
CDR3 DNA: TGTGCCAGCAGTTTAGAGGGCTCCGGACGTAAACTGTTTTTT; CDR3 protein: CASSLEGSGRKLFF; clone size: once; D gene: -; V gene: TRBV27; J gene: TRBJ1-4
CDR3 DNA: TGTGCCAGCAGCCGTATGTCACCGGGACAGGGATCTAATGGCTACACCTTC; CDR3 protein: CASSRMSPGQGSNGYTF; clone size: -; D gene: TRBD1; V gene: TRBV16; J gene: TRBJ1-2
CDR3 DNA: TGTGCCAGCAGTTACTCGAGTCACGGCAATCAGCCCCAGCATTTT; CDR3 protein: CASSYSSHGNQPQHF; clone size: -; D gene: -; V gene: TRBV6-5; J gene: TRBJ1-5
CDR3 DNA: TGTGCCAGCAGCCAAGAAGGGACTAGCGGGGGGAGCTACGAGCAGTACTTC; CDR3 protein: CASSQEGTSGGSYEQYF; clone size: -; D gene: TRBD2; V gene: TRBV3-1/TRBV3-2; J gene: TRBJ2-7
CDR3 DNA: TGCGCCAGCAGCCAAGTACAGGCTTACAATGAGCAGTTCTTC; CDR3 protein: CASSQVQAYNEQFF; clone size: -; D gene: -; V gene: TRBV4-1; J gene: TRBJ2-1
CDR3 DNA: TGTGCCAGCAGCTTGGCCGCCGAACAGGGATATGGCTACACCTTC; CDR3 protein: CASSLAAEQGYGYTF; clone size: -; D gene: -; V gene: TRBV5-4; J gene: TRBJ1-2
CDR3 DNA: TGTGCCATCAGCGAGACGGCCGGGACAGGGGATTCACCCCTCCACTTT; CDR3 protein: CAISETAGTGDSPLHF; clone size: -; D gene: TRBD1; V gene: TRBV10-3; J gene: TRBJ1-6
CDR3 DNA: TGTGCCAGCAGTCTAGCGGGTTTCTCCTACGAGCAGTACTTC; CDR3 protein: CASSLAGFSYEQYF; clone size: -; D gene: TRBD2; V gene: TRBV2; J gene: TRBJ2-7
CDR3 DNA: TGTGCCAGCAGTTTACGCGGAACAGGCAACAATGAAAAACTGTTTTTT; CDR3 protein: CASSLRGTGNNEKLFF; clone size: -; D gene: -; V gene: TRBV6-5; J gene: TRBJ1-4
CDR3 DNA: TGTGCCAGCAGGGCACAGGGAATTGTGGCCATTGAAGCTTTCTTT; CDR3 protein: CASRAQGIVAIEAFF; clone size: -; D gene: -; V gene: TRBV13; J gene: TRBJ1-1
CDR3 DNA: TGTGCCAGCAGCCTGCAGGGGGGATACGCCGGGGAGCTGTTTTTT; CDR3 protein: CASSLQGGYAGELFF; clone size: -; D gene: -; V gene: TRBV3-1/TRBV3-2; J gene: TRBJ2-2
CDR3 DNA: TGTGCCGGGGGCAGGGGGCCCTACGAGCAGTACTTC; CDR3 protein: CAGGRGPYEQYF; clone size: -; D gene: TRBD1; V gene: TRBV6-5; J gene: TRBJ2-7
CDR3 DNA: TGTGCCAGCAGCTTACCGGACAGAACAGGCACTGAAGCTTTCTTT; CDR3 protein: CASSLPDRTGTEAFF; clone size: -; D gene: -; V gene: TRBV7-6; J gene: TRBJ1-1